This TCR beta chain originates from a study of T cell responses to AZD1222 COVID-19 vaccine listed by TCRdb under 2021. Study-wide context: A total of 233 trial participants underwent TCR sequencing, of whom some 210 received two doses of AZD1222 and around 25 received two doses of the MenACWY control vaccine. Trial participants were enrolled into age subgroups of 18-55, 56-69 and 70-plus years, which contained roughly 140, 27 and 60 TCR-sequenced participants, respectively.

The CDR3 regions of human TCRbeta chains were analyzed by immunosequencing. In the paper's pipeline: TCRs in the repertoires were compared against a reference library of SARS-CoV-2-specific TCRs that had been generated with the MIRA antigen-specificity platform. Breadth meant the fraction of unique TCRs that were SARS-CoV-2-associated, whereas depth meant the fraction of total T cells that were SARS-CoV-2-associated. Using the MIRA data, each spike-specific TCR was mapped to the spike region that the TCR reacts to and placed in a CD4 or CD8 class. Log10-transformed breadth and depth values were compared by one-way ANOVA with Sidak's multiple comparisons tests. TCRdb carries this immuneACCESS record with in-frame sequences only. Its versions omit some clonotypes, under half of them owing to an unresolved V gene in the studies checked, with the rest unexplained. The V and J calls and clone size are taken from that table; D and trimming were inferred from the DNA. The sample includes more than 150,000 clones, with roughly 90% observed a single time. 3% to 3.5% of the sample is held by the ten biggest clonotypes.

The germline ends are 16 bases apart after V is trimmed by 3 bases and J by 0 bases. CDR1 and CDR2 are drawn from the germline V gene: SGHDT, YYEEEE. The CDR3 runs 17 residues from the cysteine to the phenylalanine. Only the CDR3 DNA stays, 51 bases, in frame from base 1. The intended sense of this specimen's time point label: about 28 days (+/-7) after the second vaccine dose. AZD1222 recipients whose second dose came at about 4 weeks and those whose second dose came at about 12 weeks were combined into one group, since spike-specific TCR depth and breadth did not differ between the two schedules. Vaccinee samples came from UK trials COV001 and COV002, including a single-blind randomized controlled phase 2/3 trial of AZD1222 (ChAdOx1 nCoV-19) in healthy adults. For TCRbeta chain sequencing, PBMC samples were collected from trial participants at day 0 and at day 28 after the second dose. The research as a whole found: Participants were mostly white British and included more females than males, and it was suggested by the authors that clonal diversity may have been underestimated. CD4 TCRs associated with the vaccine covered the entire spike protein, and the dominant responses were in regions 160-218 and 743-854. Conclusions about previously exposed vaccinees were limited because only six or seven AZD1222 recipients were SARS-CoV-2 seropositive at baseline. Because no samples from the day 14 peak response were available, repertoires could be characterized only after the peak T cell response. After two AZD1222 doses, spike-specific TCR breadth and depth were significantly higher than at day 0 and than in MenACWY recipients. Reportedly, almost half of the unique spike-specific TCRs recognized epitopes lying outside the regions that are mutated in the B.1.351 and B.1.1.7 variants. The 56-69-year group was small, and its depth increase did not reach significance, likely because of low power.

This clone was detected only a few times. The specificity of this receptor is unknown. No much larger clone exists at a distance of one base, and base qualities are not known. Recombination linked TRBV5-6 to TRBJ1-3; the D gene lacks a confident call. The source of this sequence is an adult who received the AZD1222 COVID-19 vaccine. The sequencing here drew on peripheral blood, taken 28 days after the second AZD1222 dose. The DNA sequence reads TGTGCCAGCAGCTGGGTTAGCGGGCAGAACTCTGGAAACACCATATATTTT. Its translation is CASSWVSGQNSGNTIYF. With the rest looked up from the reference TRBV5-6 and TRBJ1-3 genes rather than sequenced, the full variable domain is DAGVTQSPTHLIKTRGQQVTLRCSPKSGHDTVSWYQQALGQGPQFIFQYYEEEERQRGNFPDRFSGHQFPNYSSELNVNALLLGDSALYLCASSWVSGQNSGNTIYFGEGSWLTVV.